These 8 T cell receptor beta chains came from one sample sequenced in a study of OX40 agonist ivuxolimab in advanced cancers. This table comes from immunoSEQ multiplex PCR, and its TCRdb copy is limited to in-frame clones, with some not included. The sample includes roughly 75,000 clones, around four fifths seen only once; the top ten take about 0.76%. Source: CD4+ or CD8+ T cells sorted from blood, taken in a trial of the OX40 agonist ivuxolimab. These receptors came from an adult with an advanced solid tumor such as melanoma, head and neck, liver or kidney cancer.

This clone was seen a few times. This chain links TRBV10-3 with TRBJ1-5; weak D call: TRBD1 (6 bases). The length of the CDR3 is 15 residues. Germline V gene data show CDR1 as ENHRY and CDR2 as SYGVKD. V lost 0 bases, J lost 7 bases, and 13 bases lay in between. CDR3 in DNA: TGTGCCATCAGTGAGTCCGCCAAAGGGGGGCAGCCCCAGCATTTT. This sequence encodes CAISESAKGGQPQHF.

The rearrangement joins TRBV28 to TRBJ1-1; TRBD1 matches at 11 bases. Trimming at V came to 5 bases and at J to 2 bases, leaving 4 bases not matched to a gene. The CDR3 has 15 residues. Looked up from germline, CDR1 is MDHEN and CDR2 is SYDVKM. CDR3 bases: TGTGCCAGCAGTGAATGGACAGGGGGCAACACTGAAGCTTTCTTT. Translation gives CASSEWTGGNTEAFF.

This clone was observed a single time. The chain employs TRBV28 and TRBJ1-1, with D possibly being TRBD1 (6 bases). Germline CDR1 MDHEN, CDR2 SYDVKM. Trimming stripped 7 bases from V and 7 bases from J, with 16 bases between. This CDR3 contains 13 residues. The chain's CDR3 is CASTLYTGIEAFF. For the CDR3, the DNA is TGTGCCAGCACCTTATATACAGGGATTGAAGCTTTCTTT. The variable domain in full, completed from reference TRBV28 and TRBJ1-1, reads DVKVTQSSRYLVKRTGEKVFLECVQDMDHENMFWYRQDPGLGLRLIYFSYDVKMKEKGDIPEGYSVSREKKERFSLILESASTNQTSMYLCASTLYTGIEAFFGQGTRLTVV.

The V gene is TRBV28, the J gene TRBJ1-2; 7 nucleotides align to TRBD1. Per the germline V gene, CDR1 is MDHEN and CDR2 is SYDVKM. There are 13 residues in the CDR3. After removal of 4 bases from V and 6 bases from J, the junction contained 5 bases not matched to a gene. The CDR3 here is CASSSLQGNGYTF. The DNA of the CDR3 is TGTGCCAGCAGTTCTCTACAGGGGAATGGCTACACCTTC.

The chain combines TRBV10-3 with TRBJ1-2; 8 bases are a match to TRBD1. The CDR3 spans 14 residues. The V and J ends lost 7 bases and 2 bases, in that order; junction bases with no gene match: 6. From germline, CDR1 is ENHRY and CDR2 SYGVKD. The CDR3 loop reads CAITQGELNYGYTF. In DNA, the CDR3 is TGTGCCATCACACAGGGGGAGCTCAACTATGGCTACACCTTC.

This clone is a singleton in its sample. This chain connects TRBV7-6 to TRBJ2-3; no clear D. CDR1 and CDR2 from the germline V gene are SGHVS and FNYEAQ. Trimming pared 1 base from V and 2 bases from J, leaving 4 bases between. This CDR3 spans 13 amino acids. CDR3 sequence: CASSLGSTDTQYF. The DNA of the CDR3 is TGTGCCAGCAGCTTAGGTTCCACAGATACGCAGTATTTT.

The J gene is TRBJ2-2, the V gene TRBV10-2; D tentatively fits TRBD1 or TRBD2 (5 bases each). This CDR3 comprises 16 residues. Germline values: CDR1 WSHSY, CDR2 SAAADI. V was pared by 6 bases and J by 0 bases, with 14 bases between. The CDR3 protein is CASRAWDGTNTGELFF. The CDR3 nucleotides read TGCGCCAGCAGGGCGTGGGACGGGACGAACACCGGGGAGCTGTTTTTT.

The V call is TRBV18, the J call TRBJ2-6, with no clear D. This CDR3 region has 14 residues. Looked up from germline, CDR1 is KGHSH and CDR2 is LQKENI. V was clipped by 3 bases and J by 4 bases, with 7 bases between them. CDR3 DNA sequence: TGTGCCAGCTCACCCGTGTCCGGGGCCAACGTCCTGACTTTC. Amino acid sequence: CASSPVSGANVLTF.